The clone carrying this T cell receptor beta chain was observed many times. Its specificity is not known. This CDR3 spans 12 amino acids. Deletions cut 2 bases from V and 5 bases from J, with 5 bases between. From germline, CDR1 is SGHDT and CDR2 YYEEEE. TCRdb recomputed calls from the 5' RACE reads with MiXCR, one row per CDR3 protein. The profile shows 700,000 or so distinct CDR3 sequences, approximately 21% of them singletons. The sample belongs to a study of identical twins. Notes on the study in general: Insertions were reduced in abundant cord blood beta clonotypes but not in memory repertoires.

This sample also belongs to another study, concerning T cells expressing NK-cell markers.

The TCR was taken from a woman in her late teens or twenties in good health. This chain connects TRBV5-6 to TRBJ1-5, with D possibly TRBD1 on 5 matching bases. Sequenced input: PBMCs. DNA for the CDR3: TGTGCCAGCAGCTTAGGGGATCAGCCCCAGCATTTT. It yields the protein CASSLGDQPQHF.